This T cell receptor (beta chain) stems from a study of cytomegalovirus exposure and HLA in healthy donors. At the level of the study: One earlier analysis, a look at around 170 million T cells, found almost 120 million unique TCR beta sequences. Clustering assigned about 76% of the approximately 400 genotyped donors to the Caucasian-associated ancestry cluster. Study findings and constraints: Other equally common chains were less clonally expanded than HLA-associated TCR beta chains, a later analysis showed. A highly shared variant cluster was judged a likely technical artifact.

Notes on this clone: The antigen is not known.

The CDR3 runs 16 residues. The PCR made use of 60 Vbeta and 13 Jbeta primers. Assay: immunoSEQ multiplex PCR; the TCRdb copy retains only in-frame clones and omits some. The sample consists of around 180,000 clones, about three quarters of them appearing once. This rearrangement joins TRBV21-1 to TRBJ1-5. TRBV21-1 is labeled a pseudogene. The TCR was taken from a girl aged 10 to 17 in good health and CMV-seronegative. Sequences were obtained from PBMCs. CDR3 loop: CASISEEVDSNQPQHF. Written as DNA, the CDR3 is TGTGCCAGCATCTCCGAGGAGGTAGATAGCAATCAGCCCCAGCATTTT.